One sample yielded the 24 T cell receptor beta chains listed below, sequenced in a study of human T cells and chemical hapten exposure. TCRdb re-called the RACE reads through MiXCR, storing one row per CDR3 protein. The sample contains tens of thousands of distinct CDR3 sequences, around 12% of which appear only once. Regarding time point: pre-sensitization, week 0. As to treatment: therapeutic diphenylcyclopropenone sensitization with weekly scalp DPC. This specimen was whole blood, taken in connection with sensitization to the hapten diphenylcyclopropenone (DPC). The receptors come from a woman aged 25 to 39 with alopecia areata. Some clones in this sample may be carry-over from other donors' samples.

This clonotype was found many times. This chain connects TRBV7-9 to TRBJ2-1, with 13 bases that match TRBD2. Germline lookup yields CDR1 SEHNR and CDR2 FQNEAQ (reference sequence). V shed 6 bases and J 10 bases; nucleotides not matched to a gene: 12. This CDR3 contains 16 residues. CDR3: CASRSRTSGRVGEQFF. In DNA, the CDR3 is TGTGCCAGCAGATCCCGGACTAGCGGGAGAGTTGGCGAGCAGTTCTTC.

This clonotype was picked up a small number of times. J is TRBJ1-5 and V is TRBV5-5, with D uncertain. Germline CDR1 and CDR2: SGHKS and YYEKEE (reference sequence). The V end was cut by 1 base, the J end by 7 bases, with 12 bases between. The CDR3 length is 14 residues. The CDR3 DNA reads TGTGCCAGCAGCTTGTCAAGGGATTGGCAGCCCCAGCATTTT. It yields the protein CASSLSRDWQPQHF.

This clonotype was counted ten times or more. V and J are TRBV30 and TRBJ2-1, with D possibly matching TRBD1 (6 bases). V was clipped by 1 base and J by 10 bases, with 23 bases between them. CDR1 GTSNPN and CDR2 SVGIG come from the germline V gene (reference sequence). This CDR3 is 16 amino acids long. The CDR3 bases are TGTGCCTGGAGTGCAACTGGACAGAGGTTACGTGGCGAGCAGTTCTTC. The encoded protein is CAWSATGQRLRGEQFF.

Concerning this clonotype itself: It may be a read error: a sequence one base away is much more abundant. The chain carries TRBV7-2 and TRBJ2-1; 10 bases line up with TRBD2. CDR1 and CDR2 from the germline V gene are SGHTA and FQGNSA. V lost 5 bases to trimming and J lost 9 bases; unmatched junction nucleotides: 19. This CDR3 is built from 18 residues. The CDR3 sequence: CASSPTGSLAGAFLEQFF. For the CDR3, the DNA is TGTGCCAGCAGCCCCACCGGGTCTCTAGCGGGAGCTTTCCTTGAGCAGTTCTTC. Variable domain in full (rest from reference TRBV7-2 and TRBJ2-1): GAGVSQSPSNKVTEKGKDVELRCDPISGHTALYWYRQSLGQGLEFLIYFQGNSAPDKSGLPSDRFSAERTGGSVSTLTIQRTQQEDSAVYLCASSPTGSLAGAFLEQFFGPGTRLTVL.

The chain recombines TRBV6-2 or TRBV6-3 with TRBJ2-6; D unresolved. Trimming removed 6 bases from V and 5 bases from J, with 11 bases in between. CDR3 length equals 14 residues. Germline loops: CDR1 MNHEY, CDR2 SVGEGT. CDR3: CASSQSLRANVLTF. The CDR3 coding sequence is TGTGCCAGCAGCCAATCTCTGAGGGCCAACGTCCTGACTTTC.

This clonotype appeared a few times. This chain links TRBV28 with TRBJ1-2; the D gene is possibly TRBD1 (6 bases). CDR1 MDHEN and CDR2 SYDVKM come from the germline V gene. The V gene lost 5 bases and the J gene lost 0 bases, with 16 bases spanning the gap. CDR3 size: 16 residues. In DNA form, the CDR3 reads TGTGCCAGCAGTCGAACAGGGTCCTTAGCTAACTATGGCTACACCTTC. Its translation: CASSRTGSLANYGYTF.

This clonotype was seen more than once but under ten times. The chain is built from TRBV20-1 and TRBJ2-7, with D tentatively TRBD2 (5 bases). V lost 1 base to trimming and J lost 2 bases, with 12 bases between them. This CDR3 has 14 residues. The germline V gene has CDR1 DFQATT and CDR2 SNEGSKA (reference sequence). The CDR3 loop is CSARAERAAYEQYF. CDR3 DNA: TGCAGTGCTAGAGCGGAGAGGGCGGCCTACGAGCAGTACTTC.

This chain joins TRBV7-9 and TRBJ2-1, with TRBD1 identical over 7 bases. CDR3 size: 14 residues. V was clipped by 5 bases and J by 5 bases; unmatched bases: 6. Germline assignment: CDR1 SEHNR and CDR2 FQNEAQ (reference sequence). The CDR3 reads CASSPGGIDNEQFF. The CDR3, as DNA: TGTGCCAGCAGCCCAGGGGGAATAGACAATGAGCAGTTCTTC.

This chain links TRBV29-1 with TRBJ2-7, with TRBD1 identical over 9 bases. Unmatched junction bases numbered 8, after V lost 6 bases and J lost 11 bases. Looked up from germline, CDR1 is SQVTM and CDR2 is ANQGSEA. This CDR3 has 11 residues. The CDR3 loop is CSVEFRDREYF. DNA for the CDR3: TGCAGCGTCGAATTCCGGGACAGGGAGTACTTC.

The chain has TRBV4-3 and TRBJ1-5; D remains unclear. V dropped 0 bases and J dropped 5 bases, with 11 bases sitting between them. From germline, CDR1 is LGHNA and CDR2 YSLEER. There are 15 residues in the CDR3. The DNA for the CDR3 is TGCGCCAGCAGCCAAGATCGGACCCGGGATCAGCCCCAGCATTTT. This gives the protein CASSQDRTRDQPQHF.

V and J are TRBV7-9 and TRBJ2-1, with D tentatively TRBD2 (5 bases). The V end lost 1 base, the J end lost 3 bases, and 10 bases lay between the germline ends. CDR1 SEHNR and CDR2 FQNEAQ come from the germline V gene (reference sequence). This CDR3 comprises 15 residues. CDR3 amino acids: CASSLGSSLYNEQFF. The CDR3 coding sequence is TGTGCCAGCAGCTTAGGGTCTAGCCTCTACAATGAGCAGTTCTTC.

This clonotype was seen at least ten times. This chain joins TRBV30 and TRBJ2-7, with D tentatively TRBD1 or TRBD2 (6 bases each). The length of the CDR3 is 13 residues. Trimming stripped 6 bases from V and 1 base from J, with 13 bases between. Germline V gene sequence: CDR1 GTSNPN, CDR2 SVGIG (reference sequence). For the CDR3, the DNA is TGTGCCTGCCGAGGAGGGGGTTCCTACGAGCAGTACTTC. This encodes CACRGGGSYEQYF.

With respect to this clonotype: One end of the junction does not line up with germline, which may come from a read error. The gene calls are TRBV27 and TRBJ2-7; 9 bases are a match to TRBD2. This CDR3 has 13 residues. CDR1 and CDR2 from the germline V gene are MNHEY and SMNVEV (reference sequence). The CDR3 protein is CASSSGSGRPQFF. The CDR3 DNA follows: TGTGCCAGCAGTTCCGGAAGCGGGAGGCCCCAATTCTTC.

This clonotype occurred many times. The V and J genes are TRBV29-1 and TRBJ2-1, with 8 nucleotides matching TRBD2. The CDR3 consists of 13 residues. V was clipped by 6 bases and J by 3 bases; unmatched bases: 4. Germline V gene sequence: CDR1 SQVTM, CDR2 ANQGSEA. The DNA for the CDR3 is TGCAGCGTAAGCGGGAGAGGCTACAATGAGCAGTTCTTC. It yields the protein CSVSGRGYNEQFF.

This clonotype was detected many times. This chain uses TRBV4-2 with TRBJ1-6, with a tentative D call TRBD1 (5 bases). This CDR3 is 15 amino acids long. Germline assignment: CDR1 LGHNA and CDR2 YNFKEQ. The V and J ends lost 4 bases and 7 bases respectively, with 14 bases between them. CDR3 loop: CASSLSGTNNSPLHF. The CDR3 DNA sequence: TGTGCCAGCAGCCTGTCAGGGACGAACAATTCACCCCTCCACTTT.

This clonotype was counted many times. The CDR3 DNA reads TGTGCCAGCAGTTTATATGTGGGAGGGCCTAGTCACACCGGGGAGCTGTTTTTT. As protein: CASSLYVGGPSHTGELFF. The chain carries TRBV12-3 or TRBV12-4 and TRBJ2-2, with 7 bases lining up with TRBD2. V shed 2 bases, J shed 3 bases, and the junction held 12 bases outside the gene matches. CDR3 length equals 18 residues.

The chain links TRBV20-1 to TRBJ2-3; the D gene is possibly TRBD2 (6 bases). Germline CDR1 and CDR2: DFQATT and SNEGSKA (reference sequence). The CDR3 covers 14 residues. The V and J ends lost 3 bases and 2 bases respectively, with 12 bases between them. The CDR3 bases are TGCAGTGCTAGGGGACTCACATACACAGATACGCAGTATTTT. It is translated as CSARGLTYTDTQYF.

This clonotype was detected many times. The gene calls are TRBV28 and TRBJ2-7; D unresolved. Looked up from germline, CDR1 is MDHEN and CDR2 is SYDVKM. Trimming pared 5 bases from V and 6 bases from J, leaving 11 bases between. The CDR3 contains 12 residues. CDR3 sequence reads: CASSLRIFEQYF. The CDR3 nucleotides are TGTGCCAGCAGTCTCAGGATTTTCGAGCAGTACTTC.

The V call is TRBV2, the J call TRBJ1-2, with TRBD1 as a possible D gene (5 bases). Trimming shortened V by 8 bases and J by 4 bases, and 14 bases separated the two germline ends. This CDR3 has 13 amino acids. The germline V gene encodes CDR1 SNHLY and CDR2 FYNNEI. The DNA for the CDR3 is TGTGCCAGCTCCCGAGGGACGTTCTATGGCTACACCTTC. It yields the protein CASSRGTFYGYTF.

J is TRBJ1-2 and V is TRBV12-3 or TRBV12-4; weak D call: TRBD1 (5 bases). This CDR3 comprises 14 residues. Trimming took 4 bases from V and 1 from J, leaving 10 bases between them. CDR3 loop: CASSSGLGNYGYTF. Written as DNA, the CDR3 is TGTGCCAGCAGTTCGGGACTGGGTAACTATGGCTACACCTTC.

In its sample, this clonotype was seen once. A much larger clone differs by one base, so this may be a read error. CDR3: CASSTDRGLANTEAFF. In DNA, the CDR3 is TGTGCCAGCAGCACGGACAGGGGGCTTGCGAACACTGAAGCTTTCTTT. The chain is built from TRBV7-2 and TRBJ1-1; the match to TRBD1 covers 11 bases. This CDR3 is built from 16 residues. Per germline, CDR1 SGHTA and CDR2 FQGNSA. Losses at the gene ends were 5 bases for V and 1 base for J; bases not matched to a gene: 6.

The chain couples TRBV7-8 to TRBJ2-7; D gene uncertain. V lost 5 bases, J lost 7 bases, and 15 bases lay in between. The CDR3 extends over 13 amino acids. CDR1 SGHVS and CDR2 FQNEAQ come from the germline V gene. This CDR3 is CASSPRTAEEQYF. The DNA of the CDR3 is TGTGCCAGCAGCCCAAGGACGGCTGAGGAGCAGTACTTC. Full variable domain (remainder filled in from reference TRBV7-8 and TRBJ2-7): GAGVSQSPRYKVAKRGQDVALRCDPISGHVSLFWYQQALGQGPEFLTYFQNEAQLDKSGLPSDRFFAERPEGSVSTLKIQRTQQEDSAVYLCASSPRTAEEQYFGPGTRLTVT.

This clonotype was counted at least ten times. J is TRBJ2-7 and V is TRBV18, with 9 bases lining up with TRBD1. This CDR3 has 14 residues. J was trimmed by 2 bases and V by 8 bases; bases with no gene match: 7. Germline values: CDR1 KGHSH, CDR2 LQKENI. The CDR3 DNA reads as TGTGCCAGCAACCCCGGGACAGGGCCCTACGAGCAGTACTTC. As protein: CASNPGTGPYEQYF.

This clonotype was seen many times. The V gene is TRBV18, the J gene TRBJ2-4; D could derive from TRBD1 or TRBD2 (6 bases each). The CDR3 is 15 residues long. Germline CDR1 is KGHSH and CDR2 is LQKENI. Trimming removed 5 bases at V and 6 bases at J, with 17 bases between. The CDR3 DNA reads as TGTGCCAGCTCATCGGGGGCTGGGGAGGCAAACATTCAGTACTTC. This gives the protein CASSSGAGEANIQYF.